A selection of T cell receptor beta chains follows, all from one sample in a study of OX40 agonist ivuxolimab in advanced cancers. Clones were read by immunoSEQ multiplex PCR, and TCRdb kept only the in-frame ones, dropping some. The sample includes under 80,000 clones, 87% of them seen just once. The sample was CD4+ or CD8+ T cells sorted from blood, taken in a trial of the OX40 agonist ivuxolimab. The source of these receptors is an adult with an advanced solid tumor such as melanoma, head and neck, liver or kidney cancer. The CDR3 runs from the conserved cysteine through the conserved F or W. A D gene is named only where the DNA matches it firmly. Size tells how often a clone was seen (once, few, many) or the class of an expanded clone, and some rows leave it out.

>.|TRBJ2-1|.|TRBV11-2
CASSLVRGGEQFF
TGTGCCAGCAGCTTAGTCCGGGGCGGGGAGCAGTTCTTC
>.|TRBJ1-1|.|TRBV14
CASSQVGGMNTEAFF
TGTGCCAGCAGCCAAGTGGGGGGGATGAACACTGAAGCTTTCTTT
>.|TRBJ2-1|.|TRBV7-2
CASSPQSYNEQFF
TGTGCCAGCAGTCCTCAGAGCTACAATGAGCAGTTCTTC
>.|TRBJ1-4|.|TRBV15
CATSPTGEKLFF
TGTGCCACCAGCCCTACCGGTGAAAAACTGTTTTTT
>.|TRBJ2-3|.|TRBV5-1
CASSLAGGPPDTQYF
TGCGCCAGCAGCTTGGCTGGGGGGCCCCCAGATACGCAGTATTTT
>TRBD1|TRBJ2-2|.|TRBV7-9
CASSIPGQGSGELFF
TGTGCCAGCAGCATCCCGGGACAGGGTTCCGGGGAGCTGTTTTTT
>.|TRBJ2-5|once|TRBV5-4
CASSLQSLETQYF
TGTGCCAGCAGCTTACAGTCTTTAGAGACCCAGTACTTC
>.|TRBJ1-5|.|TRBV20-1
CSARTIGPQHF
TGCAGTGCTAGAACCATCGGACCCCAGCATTTT
>.|TRBJ1-2|.|TRBV28
CASTAGSRSNYGYTF
TGTGCCAGCACGGCCGGGTCCCGCTCTAACTATGGCTACACCTTC
>.|TRBJ1-6|.|TRBV6-1
CASSDRQGSPLHF
TGTGCCAGCAGTGACCGCCAGGGGTCACCCCTCCACTTT
>.|TRBJ2-2|.|TRBV7-2
CASSLLGGGELFF
TGTGCCAGCAGCTTATTAGGGGGCGGGGAGCTGTTTTTT
>.|TRBJ1-1|.|TRBV18
CASSPQSNTEAFF
TGTGCCAGCTCACCCCAATCCAACACTGAAGCTTTCTTT
>TRBD1|TRBJ1-2|.|TRBV5-6
CASSLPGTGRYGYTF
TGTGCCAGCAGCTTGCCCGGGACAGGGAGGTACGGCTACACCTTC
>.|TRBJ1-1|once|TRBV5-6
CASSAGLGTEAFF
TGTGCCAGCAGTGCTGGGTTGGGTACTGAAGCTTTCTTT
>.|TRBJ2-7|once|TRBV30
CATPRGGSSYEQYF
TGTGCCACGCCTCGAGGGGGAAGCTCCTACGAGCAGTACTTC
>.|TRBJ1-2|few|TRBV19
CASSTGPRLQYGYTF
TGTGCCAGTAGTACGGGACCTCGACTCCAATATGGCTACACCTTC
>TRBD2|TRBJ2-5|.|TRBV7-9
CASSLTSGRALGTQYF
TGTGCCAGCAGTCTAACTAGCGGGAGGGCCCTGGGGACCCAGTACTTC
>.|TRBJ2-3|.|TRBV6-5
CASRYDRATDTQYF
TGTGCCAGCAGATACGACAGAGCCACAGATACGCAGTATTTT
>.|TRBJ1-4|.|TRBV5-5
CASSLASRTDLEKLFF
TGTGCCAGCAGCTTGGCTTCGAGGACAGACCTTGAAAAACTGTTTTTT
>.|TRBJ1-1|.|TRBV12-5
CASGLSGNTEAFF
TGTGCTAGTGGTTTATCAGGGAACACTGAAGCTTTCTTT
>.|TRBJ2-2|.|TRBV5-6
CASSFAGELFF
TGTGCCAGCAGCTTTGCCGGGGAGCTGTTTTTT
>.|TRBJ1-6|.|TRBV28
CASSPSGAGGSSPLHF
TGTGCCAGCAGTCCCTCTGGGGCGGGGGGGAGTTCACCCCTCCACTTT
>.|TRBJ1-1|.|TRBV9
CASSVGWGQSEAFF
TGTGCCAGCAGCGTAGGATGGGGTCAGAGTGAAGCTTTCTTT
>.|TRBJ2-7|.|TRBV28
CASISGTGTYEQYF
TGTGCCAGCATAAGCGGGACAGGCACTTACGAGCAGTACTTC
>TRBD1|TRBJ2-3|.|TRBV5-4
CASFLRQTGAAGADTQYF
TGTGCCAGCTTTCTGCGCCAAACAGGGGCTGCGGGTGCAGATACGCAGTATTTT
>.|TRBJ2-3|.|TRBV11-2
CASSRRGPEGTDTQYF
TGTGCCAGCAGCCGCCGGGGCCCAGAGGGCACAGATACGCAGTATTTT
>.|TRBJ2-7|.|TRBV27
CASSSQRYYEQYF
TGTGCCAGCAGTTCGCAGCGGTACTACGAGCAGTACTTC
>.|TRBJ2-5|.|TRBV7-9
CASSIMGGETQYF
TGTGCCAGCAGCATTATGGGGGGAGAGACCCAGTACTTC
>TRBD2|TRBJ2-1|.|TRBV7-3
CASSSPTSGGADSSYNEQFF
TGTGCCAGCAGCTCCCCGACTAGCGGGGGGGCGGATAGCTCCTACAATGAGCAGTTCTTC
>.|TRBJ1-3|.|TRBV6-5
CASSYWGAEGNTIYF
TGTGCCAGCAGTTACTGGGGGGCGGAAGGAAACACCATATATTTT
>.|TRBJ2-5|.|TRBV5-1
CASSLGSRGRETQYF
TGCGCCAGCAGCCTCGGATCTAGGGGCAGGGAGACCCAGTACTTC
>TRBD2|TRBJ2-7|.|TRBV19
CASSIGEGYEQYF
TGTGCCAGTAGTATAGGGGAGGGCTACGAGCAGTACTTC
>TRBD1|TRBJ2-7|.|TRBV28
CASVSTGAYEQYF
TGTGCCAGCGTATCGACAGGGGCCTACGAGCAGTACTTC
>TRBD2|TRBJ2-4|.|TRBV5-4
CASSLAGGSKRQYF
TGTGCCAGCAGCTTAGCGGGAGGGTCTAAAAGGCAGTACTTC
>.|TRBJ1-2|.|TRBV28
CASSLFSSTGYGYTF
TGTGCCAGCAGTTTGTTCTCTTCCACCGGCTATGGCTACACCTTC
>.|TRBJ1-2|.|TRBV18
CASSPPTTYYGYTF
TGTGCCAGCTCACCACCTACTACCTACTATGGCTACACCTTC
>.|TRBJ2-5|.|TRBV27
CASSRGGAQGEETQYF
TGTGCCAGCAGTCGGGGCGGGGCGCAAGGCGAAGAGACCCAGTACTTC
>.|TRBJ2-2|.|TRBV5-6
CASSRVGYSHAGELFF
TGTGCCAGCAGCCGGGTGGGCTACTCGCACGCCGGGGAGCTGTTTTTT
>.|TRBJ1-1|.|TRBV11-2
CASSLTRGYTEAFF
TGTGCCAGCAGCTTAACTCGGGGGTACACTGAAGCTTTCTTT
>.|TRBJ1-2|.|TRBV28
CASQSLGVRGYTF
TGTGCCAGCCAGTCCCTGGGCGTTCGAGGCTACACCTTC
>.|TRBJ2-3|.|TRBV5-1
CASSLAPDTQYF
TGCGCCAGCAGCTTGGCCCCAGATACGCAGTATTTT
>.|TRBJ1-1|few|TRBV28
CAILKVSGRTEAFF
TGTGCCATCCTAAAGGTTTCGGGGCGCACTGAAGCTTTCTTT
>TRBD2|TRBJ2-7|.|TRBV27
CASSSPRVAGGSYEQYF
TGTGCCAGCAGTTCCCCCCGGGTAGCGGGAGGGAGCTACGAGCAGTACTTC
>TRBD2|TRBJ2-3|.|TRBV5-4
CASSLKTSGGQDTQYF
TGTGCCAGCAGCTTGAAGACTAGCGGGGGTCAAGATACGCAGTATTTT
>.|TRBJ2-5|.|TRBV18
CASSPLGGQNQETQYF
TGTGCCAGCTCCCCGCTTGGCGGCCAGAACCAAGAGACCCAGTACTTC
>TRBD1|TRBJ2-4|.|TRBV4-1
CASSEGQGDFYIQYF
TGCGCCAGCAGCGAAGGACAGGGGGATTTTTACATTCAGTACTTC
>TRBD2|TRBJ2-7|.|TRBV19
CASSSQAGISYEQYF
TGTGCCAGTAGTAGCCAAGCGGGGATTTCCTACGAGCAGTACTTC
>TRBD2|TRBJ2-7|.|TRBV6-1
CASSARTSVSYEQYF
TGTGCCAGCAGTGCACGGACTAGCGTCTCCTACGAGCAGTACTTC
>.|TRBJ1-2|few|TRBV28
CASSPSGYNYGYTF
TGTGCCAGCAGTCCCAGTGGGTATAACTATGGCTACACCTTC
>TRBD1|TRBJ1-1|.|TRBV5-6
CASSISGTGRVNTEAFF
TGTGCCAGTAGTATAAGTGGGACAGGGCGGGTTAACACTGAAGCTTTCTTT
>.|TRBJ1-5|.|TRBV6-1
CASRFGQAVYQPQHF
TGTGCCAGCCGCTTCGGACAAGCGGTATATCAGCCCCAGCATTTT
>TRBD1|TRBJ1-1|few|TRBV5-1
CASSLTGTGVMAEAFF
TGCGCCAGCAGCTTGACCGGGACAGGGGTAATGGCTGAAGCTTTCTTT
>.|TRBJ2-5|.|TRBV19
CASSIAPAGRMETQYF
TGTGCCAGTAGTATAGCCCCAGCAGGGAGAATGGAGACCCAGTACTTC
>TRBD2|TRBJ2-7|.|TRBV27
CASSPGLAGLYYEQYF
TGTGCCAGCAGTCCCGGACTAGCGGGACTATACTACGAGCAGTACTTC
>TRBD2|TRBJ2-3|.|TRBV15
CATSPRTSGRSTDTQYF
TGTGCCACCAGCCCGCGGACTAGCGGGAGGAGCACAGATACGCAGTATTTT
>.|TRBJ1-5|.|TRBV2
CASSVGISNQPQHF
TGTGCCAGCAGTGTAGGGATTAGCAATCAGCCCCAGCATTTT
>TRBD2|TRBJ2-1|.|TRBV9
CASSVATLATPGLAGGEQFF
TGTGCCAGCAGCGTAGCTACCTTAGCGACACCGGGACTAGCGGGGGGGGAGCAGTTCTTC
>.|TRBJ1-2|.|TRBV4-2
CASSQASGGGGYTF
TGTGCCAGCAGCCAAGCTTCGGGAGGCGGGGGCTACACCTTC